This TCR beta chain comes out of a study of chronic HIV infection and antiretroviral therapy. From the 5' RACE reads, TCRdb called clonotypes with MiXCR, one entry per CDR3 protein. The profile covers tens of thousands of distinct CDR3 sequences, with 7% to 10% appearing a single time and roughly 2.4% taken by the ten largest. The germline V gene encodes CDR1 MGHRA and CDR2 YSYEKL. The V end lost 0 bases, the J end lost 0 bases, and 3 bases lay between the germline ends. This CDR3 has 14 amino acids. The sequenced sample consisted of peripheral blood. The source is an adult who had HIV and had not received antiretroviral therapy, or was an uninfected healthy control (not recorded which). V gene TRBV4-1 combines with J gene TRBJ1-5; D ambiguous. The CDR3 DNA follows: TGCGCCAGCAGCCAAGACGGTAGCAATCAGCCCCAGCATTTT. Protein product: CASSQDGSNQPQHF.